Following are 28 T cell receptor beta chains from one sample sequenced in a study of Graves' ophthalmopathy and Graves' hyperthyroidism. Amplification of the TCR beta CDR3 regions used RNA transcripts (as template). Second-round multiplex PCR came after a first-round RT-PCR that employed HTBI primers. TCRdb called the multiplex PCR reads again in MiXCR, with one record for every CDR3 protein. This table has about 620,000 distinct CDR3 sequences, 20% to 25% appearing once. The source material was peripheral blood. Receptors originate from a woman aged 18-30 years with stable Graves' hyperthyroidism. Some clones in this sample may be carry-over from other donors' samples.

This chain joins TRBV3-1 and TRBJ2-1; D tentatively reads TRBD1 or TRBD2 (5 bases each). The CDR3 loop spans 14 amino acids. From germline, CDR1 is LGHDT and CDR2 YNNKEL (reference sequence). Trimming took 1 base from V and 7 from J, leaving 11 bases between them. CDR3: CASSQGGRENEQFF. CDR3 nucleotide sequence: TGTGCCAGCAGCCAAGGAGGCAGGGAGAATGAGCAGTTCTTC.

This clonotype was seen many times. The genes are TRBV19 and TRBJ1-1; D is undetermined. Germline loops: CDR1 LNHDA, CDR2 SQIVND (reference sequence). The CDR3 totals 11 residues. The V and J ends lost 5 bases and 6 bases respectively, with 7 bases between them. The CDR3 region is CASSSPAEAFF. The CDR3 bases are TGTGCCAGTAGTTCTCCGGCTGAAGCTTTCTTT.

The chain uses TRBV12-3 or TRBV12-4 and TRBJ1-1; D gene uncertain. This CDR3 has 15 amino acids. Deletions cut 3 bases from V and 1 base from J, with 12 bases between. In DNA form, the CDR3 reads TGTGCCAGCAGTTTCCGGGGAAGCACGAACACTGAAGCTTTCTTT. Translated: CASSFRGSTNTEAFF.

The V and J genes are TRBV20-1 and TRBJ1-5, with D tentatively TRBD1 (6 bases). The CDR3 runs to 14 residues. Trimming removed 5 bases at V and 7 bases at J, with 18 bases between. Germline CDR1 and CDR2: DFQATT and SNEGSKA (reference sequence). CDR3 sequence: CSARLGGAGQPQHF. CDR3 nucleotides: TGCAGTGCTCGACTCGGGGGGGCAGGGCAGCCCCAGCATTTT.

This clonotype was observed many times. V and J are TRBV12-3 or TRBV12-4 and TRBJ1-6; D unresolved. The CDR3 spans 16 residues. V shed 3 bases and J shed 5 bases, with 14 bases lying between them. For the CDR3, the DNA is TGTGCCAGCAGTTTGCGGGTCTCGAGGAATAATTCACCCCTCCACTTT. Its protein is CASSLRVSRNNSPLHF.

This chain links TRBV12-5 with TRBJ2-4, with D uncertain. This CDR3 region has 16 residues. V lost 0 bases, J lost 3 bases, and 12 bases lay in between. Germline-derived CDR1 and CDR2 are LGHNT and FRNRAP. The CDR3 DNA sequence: TGTGCTAGTGGTTTGGTAACTGTCGGGCGCAAAAACATTCAGTACTTC. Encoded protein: CASGLVTVGRKNIQYF.

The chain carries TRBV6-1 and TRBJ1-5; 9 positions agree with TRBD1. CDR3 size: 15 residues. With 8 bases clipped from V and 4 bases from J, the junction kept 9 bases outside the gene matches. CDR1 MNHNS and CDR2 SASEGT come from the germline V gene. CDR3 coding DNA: TGTGCCAGCGGGCCTCCGACAGGGGGAAATCAGCCCCAGCATTTT. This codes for CASGPPTGGNQPQHF.

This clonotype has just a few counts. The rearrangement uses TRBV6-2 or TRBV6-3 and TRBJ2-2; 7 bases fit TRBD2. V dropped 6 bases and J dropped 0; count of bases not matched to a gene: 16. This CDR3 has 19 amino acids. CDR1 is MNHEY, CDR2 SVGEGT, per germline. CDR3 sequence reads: CASSLSLGAGPTNTGELFF. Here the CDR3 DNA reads TGTGCCAGCAGCCTAAGTTTGGGAGCGGGACCGACGAACACCGGGGAGCTGTTTTTT.

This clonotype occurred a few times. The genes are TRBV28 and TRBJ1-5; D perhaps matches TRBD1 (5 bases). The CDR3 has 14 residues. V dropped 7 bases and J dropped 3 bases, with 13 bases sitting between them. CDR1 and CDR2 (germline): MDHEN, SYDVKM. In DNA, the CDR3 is TGTGCCAGCACCTCCGGGACCCTCAATCAGCCCCAGCATTTT. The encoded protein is CASTSGTLNQPQHF.

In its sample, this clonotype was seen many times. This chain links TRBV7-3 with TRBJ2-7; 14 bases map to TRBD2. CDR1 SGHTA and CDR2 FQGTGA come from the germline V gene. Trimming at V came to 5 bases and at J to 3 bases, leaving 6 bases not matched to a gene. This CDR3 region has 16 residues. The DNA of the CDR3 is TGTGCCAGCAGCCCGACCGGACTAGCGGGGGGCTACGAGCAGTACTTC. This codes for CASSPTGLAGGYEQYF. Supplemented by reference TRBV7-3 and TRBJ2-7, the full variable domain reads GAGVSQTPSNKVTEKGKYVELRCDPISGHTALYWYRQSLGQGPEFLIYFQGTGAADDSGLPNDRFFAVRPEGSVSTLKIQRTERGDSAVYLCASSPTGLAGGYEQYFGPGTRLTVT.

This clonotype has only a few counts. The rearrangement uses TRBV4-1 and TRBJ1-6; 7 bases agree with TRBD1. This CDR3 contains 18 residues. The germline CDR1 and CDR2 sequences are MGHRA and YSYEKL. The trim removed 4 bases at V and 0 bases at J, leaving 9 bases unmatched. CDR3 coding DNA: TGCGCCAGCAGCCCACGACAGGGAGAAAGCTCCTATAATTCACCCCTCCACTTT. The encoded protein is CASSPRQGESSYNSPLHF.

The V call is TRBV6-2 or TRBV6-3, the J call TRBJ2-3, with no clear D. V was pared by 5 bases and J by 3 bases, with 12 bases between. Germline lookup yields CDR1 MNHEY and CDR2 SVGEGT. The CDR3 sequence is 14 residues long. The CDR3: CASSTGGVTDTQYF. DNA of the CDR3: TGTGCCAGCAGTACGGGCGGAGTAACAGATACGCAGTATTTT.

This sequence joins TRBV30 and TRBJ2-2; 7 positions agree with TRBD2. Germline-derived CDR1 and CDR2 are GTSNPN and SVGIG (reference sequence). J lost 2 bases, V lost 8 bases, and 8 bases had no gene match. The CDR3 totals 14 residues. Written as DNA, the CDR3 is TGTGCCGCCACCGGGACTACTAACACCGGGGAGCTGTTTTTT. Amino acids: CAATGTTNTGELFF.

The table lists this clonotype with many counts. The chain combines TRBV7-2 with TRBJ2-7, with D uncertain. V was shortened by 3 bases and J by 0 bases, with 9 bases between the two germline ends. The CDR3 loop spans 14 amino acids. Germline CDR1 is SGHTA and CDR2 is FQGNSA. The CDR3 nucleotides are TGTGCCAGCAGCTTTGCCCAGAACTCCTACGAGCAGTACTTC. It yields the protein CASSFAQNSYEQYF.

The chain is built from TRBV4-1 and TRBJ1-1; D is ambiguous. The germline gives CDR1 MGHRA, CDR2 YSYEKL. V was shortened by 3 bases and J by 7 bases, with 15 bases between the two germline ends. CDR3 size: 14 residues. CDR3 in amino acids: CASSHSPGTFEAFF. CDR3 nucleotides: TGCGCCAGCAGCCATTCTCCAGGTACATTTGAAGCTTTCTTT.

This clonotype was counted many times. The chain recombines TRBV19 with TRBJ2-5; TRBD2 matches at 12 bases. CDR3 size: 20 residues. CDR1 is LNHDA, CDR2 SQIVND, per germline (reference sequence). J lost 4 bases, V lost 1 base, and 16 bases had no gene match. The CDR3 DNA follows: TGTGCCAGTAGTATAGTAGGGGCGCTCTCCCTAGCGGGGGGGCGAGAGACCCAGTACTTC. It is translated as CASSIVGALSLAGGRETQYF.

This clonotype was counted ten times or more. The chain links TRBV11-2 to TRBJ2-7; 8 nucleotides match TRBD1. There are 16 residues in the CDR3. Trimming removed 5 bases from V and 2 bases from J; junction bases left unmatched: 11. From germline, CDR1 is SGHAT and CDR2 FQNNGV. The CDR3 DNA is TGTGCCAGCAGCCCAAGTCCAGGGGGCCAGACCTACGAGCAGTACTTC. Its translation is CASSPSPGGQTYEQYF.

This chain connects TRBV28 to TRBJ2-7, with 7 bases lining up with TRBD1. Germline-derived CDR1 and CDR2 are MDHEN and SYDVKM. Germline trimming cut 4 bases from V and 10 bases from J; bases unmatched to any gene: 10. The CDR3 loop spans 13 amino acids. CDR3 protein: CASSSGQPRFQYF. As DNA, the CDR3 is TGTGCCAGCAGTTCGGGACAGCCGCGGTTCCAGTACTTC.

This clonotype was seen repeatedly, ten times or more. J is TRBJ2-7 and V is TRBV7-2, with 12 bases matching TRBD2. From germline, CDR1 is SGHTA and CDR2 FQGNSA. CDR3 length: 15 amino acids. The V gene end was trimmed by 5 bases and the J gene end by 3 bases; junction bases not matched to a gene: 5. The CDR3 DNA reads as TGTGCCAGCAGCGCCAGACTAGCGGGAGTCTACGAGCAGTACTTC. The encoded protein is CASSARLAGVYEQYF.

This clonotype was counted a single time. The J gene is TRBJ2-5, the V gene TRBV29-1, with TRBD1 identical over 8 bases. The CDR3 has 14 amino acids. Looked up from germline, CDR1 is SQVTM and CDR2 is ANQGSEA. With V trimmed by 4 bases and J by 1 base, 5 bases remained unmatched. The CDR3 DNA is TGCAGCGTTGGGCACAGGGGGGCCCAAGAGACCCAGTACTTC. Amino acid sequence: CSVGHRGAQETQYF.

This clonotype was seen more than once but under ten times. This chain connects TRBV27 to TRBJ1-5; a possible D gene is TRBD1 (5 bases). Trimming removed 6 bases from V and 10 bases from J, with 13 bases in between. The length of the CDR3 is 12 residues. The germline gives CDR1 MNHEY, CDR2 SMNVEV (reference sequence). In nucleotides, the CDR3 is TGTGCCAGCAGCCAGCAGGGAGGACCCCAGCATTTT. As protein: CASSQQGGPQHF.

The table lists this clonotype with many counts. The CDR3 protein is CARRPGGQETQYF. CDR3 nucleotides: TGTGCCAGGCGACCGGGGGGTCAAGAGACCCAGTACTTC. V and J are TRBV6-1 and TRBJ2-5; 7 bases line up with TRBD2. J gave up 2 bases and V 9 bases, and 6 bases lay outside the gene matches. The CDR3 extends over 13 amino acids. The germline CDR1 and CDR2 sequences are MNHNS and SASEGT.

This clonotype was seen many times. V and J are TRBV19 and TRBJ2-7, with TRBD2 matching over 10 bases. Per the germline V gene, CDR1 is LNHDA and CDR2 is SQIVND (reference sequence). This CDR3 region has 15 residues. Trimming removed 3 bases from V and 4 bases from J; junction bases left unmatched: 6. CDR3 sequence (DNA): TGTGCCAGTAGTATCGCTAGCGGGAGAGGGTACGAGCAGTACTTC. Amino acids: CASSIASGRGYEQYF.

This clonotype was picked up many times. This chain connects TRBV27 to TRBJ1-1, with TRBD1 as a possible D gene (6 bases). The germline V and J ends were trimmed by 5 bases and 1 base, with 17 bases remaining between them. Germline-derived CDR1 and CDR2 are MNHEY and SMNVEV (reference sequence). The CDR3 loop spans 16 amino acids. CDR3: CASSPIPRGENTEAFF. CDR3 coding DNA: TGTGCCAGCAGTCCTATACCCAGGGGAGAGAACACTGAAGCTTTCTTT.

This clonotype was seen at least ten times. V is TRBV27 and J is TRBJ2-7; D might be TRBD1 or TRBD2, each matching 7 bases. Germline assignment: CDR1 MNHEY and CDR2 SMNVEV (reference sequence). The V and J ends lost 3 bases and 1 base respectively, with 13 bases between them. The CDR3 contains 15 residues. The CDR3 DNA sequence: TGTGCCAGCAGTTTTCAGGGGGGGCGGTCCTACGAGCAGTACTTC. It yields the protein CASSFQGGRSYEQYF.

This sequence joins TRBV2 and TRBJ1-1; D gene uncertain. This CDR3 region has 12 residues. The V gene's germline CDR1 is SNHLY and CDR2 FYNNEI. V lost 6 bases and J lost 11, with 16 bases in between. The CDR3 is CASRNFADLAFF. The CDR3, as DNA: TGTGCCAGCAGAAATTTTGCCGATTTGGCTTTCTTT.

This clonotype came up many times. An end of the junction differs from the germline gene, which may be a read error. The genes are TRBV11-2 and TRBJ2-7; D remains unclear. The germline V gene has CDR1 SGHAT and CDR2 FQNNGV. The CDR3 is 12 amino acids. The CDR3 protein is CASSLDGYEQYF. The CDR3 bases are TGTGCCAGCAGTTTAGACGGGTACGAGCAGTACTTC. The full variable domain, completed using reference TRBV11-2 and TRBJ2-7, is EAGVAQSPRYKIIEKRQSVAFWCNPISGHATLYWYQQILGQGPKLLIQFQNNGVVDDSQLPKDRFSAERLKGVDSTLKIQPAKLEDSAVYLCASSLDGYEQYFGPGTRLTVT.

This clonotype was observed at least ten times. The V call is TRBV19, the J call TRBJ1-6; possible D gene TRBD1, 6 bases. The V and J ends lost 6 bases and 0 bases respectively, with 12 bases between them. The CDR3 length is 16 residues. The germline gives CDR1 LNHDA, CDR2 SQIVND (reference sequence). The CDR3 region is CASRDDRSSYNSPLHF. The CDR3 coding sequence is TGTGCCAGTAGAGATGACAGGAGCTCCTATAATTCACCCCTCCACTTT.